This T cell receptor beta chain was recovered during a study of blood T cell repertoires in COVID-19. Overall study: Specimens from acute and convalescent COVID-19 originated in the United States, Italy and Spain. The analysed material was cDNA or gDNA that came from T cells, B-cell-depleted T cells, or PBMCs.

In the study's own analysis: Cell counts per sample came from amplifying reference gene primers. Some clones are missing from TCRdb's copy, which holds only in-frame ones; the method was immunoSEQ multiplex PCR. V, J and clone size derive from that table, while D and trimming were established from the DNA sequence. The table has 99,000 or so clones, 87% seen once; the top ten hold over 12%. The germline CDR1 and CDR2 sequences are MNHEY and SVGAGI. The CDR3 totals 13 residues. The V end was cut by 0 bases, the J end by 6 bases, with 6 bases between. Sequenced input: peripheral blood. V usage is TRBV6-5 and J usage is TRBJ2-4, with D maybe TRBD2 (5 bases). The sequence came from a man aged 50 to 60 with acute or convalescent COVID-19. CDR3 region: CASSYSEGNIQYF. CDR3 bases: TGTGCCAGCAGTTACTCTGAGGGAAACATTCAGTACTTC.